Below are 18 T cell receptor beta chains sequenced from a single sample in a study of T cells in Graves' hyperthyroidism and ophthalmopathy. TCR beta CDR3 region amplification was performed from RNA transcripts. The HTBI set primed first-round TCR CDR3 RT-PCR. MiXCR was run by TCRdb on the multiplex PCR reads, yielding one entry per CDR3 protein. This table holds hundreds of thousands of distinct CDR3 sequences, less than 25% found once. The specimen was blood. All receptors derive from a woman in her thirties with Graves' ophthalmopathy.

This clonotype was detected ten times or more. This chain connects TRBV5-1 to TRBJ2-2, with a possible D match to TRBD2 (6 bases). CDR3 length: 15 residues. Germline CDR1 is SGHRS and CDR2 is YFSETQ. The V gene lost 0 bases and the J gene lost 5 bases, with 11 bases spanning the gap. The CDR3 protein is CASSLAGAGTGELFF. CDR3 nucleotides: TGCGCCAGCAGCTTGGCCGGGGCGGGGACCGGGGAGCTGTTTTTT. The variable domain in full, with the rest retrieved from reference TRBV5-1 and TRBJ2-2, is KAGVTQTPRYLIKTRGQQVTLSCSPISGHRSVSWYQQTPGQGLQFLFEYFSETQRNKGNFPGRFSGRQFSNSRSEMNVSTLELGDSALYLCASSLAGAGTGELFFGEGSRLTVL.

This clonotype has a count of ten or more. The gene calls are TRBV11-2 and TRBJ2-7, with 13 bases matching TRBD2. Trimming removed 5 bases from V and 8 bases from J; junction bases left unmatched: 6. This CDR3 is built from 14 residues. Germline loops: CDR1 SGHAT, CDR2 FQNNGV. The CDR3 here is CASSGGTSGVKQYF. Written as DNA, the CDR3 is TGTGCCAGCAGCGGCGGGACTAGCGGGGTTAAGCAGTACTTC.

The table lists this clonotype with many counts. V is TRBV28 and J is TRBJ1-1; D unresolved. The CDR3 consists of 13 residues. With 7 bases removed from V and 0 bases from J, the gap between germline ends came to 9 bases. Germline lookup yields CDR1 MDHEN and CDR2 SYDVKM. The CDR3: CASTTGVNTEAFF. As DNA, the CDR3 is TGTGCCAGCACCACCGGGGTGAACACTGAAGCTTTCTTT. Complete variable domain (other parts from reference TRBV28 and TRBJ1-1): DVKVTQSSRYLVKRTGEKVFLECVQDMDHENMFWYRQDPGLGLRLIYFSYDVKMKEKGDIPEGYSVSREKKERFSLILESASTNQTSMYLCASTTGVNTEAFFGQGTRLTVV.

This clonotype was picked up many times. This chain uses TRBV20-1 with TRBJ1-2; TRBD1 is a possible D gene (6 bases). V was cut by 2 bases and J by 6 bases, with 16 bases left in between. From germline, CDR1 is DFQATT and CDR2 SNEGSKA (reference sequence). This CDR3 is built from 14 residues. CDR3 amino acids: CSARTGPDYNGYTF. The CDR3, as DNA: TGCAGTGCTAGAACAGGGCCAGACTACAATGGCTACACCTTC.

For this clonotype: At one boundary the junction diverges from the germline segment, which might be a read error. The chain joins TRBV19 to TRBJ1-2; D perhaps matches TRBD1 (6 bases). In germline, CDR1 is LNHDA, CDR2 SQIVND (reference sequence). This CDR3 has 12 amino acids. CDR3 region: CASSSWTAPRNF. CDR3 sequence (DNA): TGTGCCAGTAGTTCGTGGACAGCCCCAAGGAACTTC.

This clonotype was observed a handful of times. This chain links TRBV10-3 with TRBJ2-6; D is uncertain. The V end was cut by 10 bases, the J end by 1 base, with 14 bases between. The germline CDR1 and CDR2 sequences are ENHRY and SYGVKD. This CDR3 has 15 amino acids. DNA for the CDR3: TGTGCCACCCAAAGGCGGTTTTCTGGGGCCAACGTCCTGACTTTC. Translation gives CATQRRFSGANVLTF.

This clonotype was found many times. The chain is built from TRBV3-1 and TRBJ2-2; D not resolved. V was cut by 2 bases and J by 1 base, with 5 bases left in between. The germline V gene encodes CDR1 LGHDT and CDR2 YNNKEL (reference sequence). The CDR3 is made up of 14 amino acids. The CDR3 loop reads CASSQNLNTGELFF. Written as DNA, the CDR3 is TGTGCCAGCAGCCAAAACTTGAACACCGGGGAGCTGTTTTTT. The whole variable domain, filled in from reference TRBV3-1 and TRBJ2-2, reads DTAVSQTPKYLVTQMGNDKSIKCEQNLGHDTMYWYKQDSKKFLKIMFSYNNKELIINETVPNRFSPKSPDKAHLNLHINSLELGDSAVYFCASSQNLNTGELFFGEGSRLTVL.

The chain links TRBV6-2 or TRBV6-3 to TRBJ1-2, with unresolved D. The CDR3 totals 12 residues. In germline, CDR1 is MNHEY, CDR2 SVGEGT. Deletions cut 7 bases from V and 7 bases from J, with 13 bases between. The DNA for the CDR3 is TGTGCCAGCACCGACAAAAGGGTTGGCTACACCTTC. Translated, it gives CASTDKRVGYTF.

This clonotype has a count of ten or more. CDR3 amino acids: CASSEYGQDYGYTF. Written as DNA, the CDR3 is TGTGCCAGCAGTGAATATGGACAGGACTATGGCTACACCTTC. The chain carries TRBV6-1 and TRBJ1-2; 7 nucleotides line up with TRBD1. From germline, CDR1 is MNHNS and CDR2 SASEGT. Trimming took 2 bases from V and 3 from J; bases not matched to a gene: 3. The CDR3 totals 14 residues.

This clonotype has at least ten counts. V gene TRBV18 combines with J gene TRBJ1-1; D is ambiguous. This CDR3 region has 11 residues. The germline V gene has CDR1 KGHSH and CDR2 LQKENI. V lost 3 bases to trimming and J lost 8 bases, with 7 bases between them. The CDR3 DNA sequence: TGTGCCAGCTCACCTGGGAACGAAGCTTTCTTT. Translated: CASSPGNEAFF.

V usage is TRBV3-1 and J usage is TRBJ2-7, with a possible D match to TRBD1 (6 bases). The CDR3 loop spans 14 amino acids. From germline, CDR1 is LGHDT and CDR2 YNNKEL (reference sequence). Trimming shortened V by 5 bases and J by 4 bases, and 15 bases separated the two germline ends. CDR3 DNA: TGTGCCAGCAGCTCAGGAGTTCAGGGGTACGAGCAGTACTTC. It encodes CASSSGVQGYEQYF.

This clonotype has a count of ten or more. The genes are TRBV6-5 and TRBJ1-1, with TRBD1 as a possible D gene (5 bases). Germline CDR1 MNHEY, CDR2 SVGAGI. V was clipped by 2 bases and J by 7 bases, with 11 bases between them. The CDR3 consists of 13 residues. CDR3 amino acids: CASSYQRQNEAFF. CDR3 DNA: TGTGCCAGCAGTTACCAGAGACAGAATGAAGCTTTCTTT.

This clonotype was detected many times. The chain couples TRBV12-3 or TRBV12-4 to TRBJ1-5, with unresolved D. V was clipped by 3 bases and J by 2 bases, with 11 bases between them. This CDR3 spans 15 amino acids. CDR3 protein: CASSFGGGGNQPQHF. CDR3 nucleotide sequence: TGTGCCAGCAGTTTTGGTGGTGGGGGCAATCAGCCCCAGCATTTT.

There are a few counts of this clonotype. V gene TRBV5-1 combines with J gene TRBJ2-1, with 9 nucleotides matching TRBD2. The CDR3 length is 18 residues. Germline CDR1 is SGHRS and CDR2 is YFSETQ. Trimming at V came to 4 bases and at J to 0 bases, leaving 11 bases not matched to a gene. The CDR3: CASSLRGLAGPSYNEQFF. The CDR3 nucleotides are TGCGCCAGCAGCCTACGCGGTCTAGCGGGACCCTCCTACAATGAGCAGTTCTTC.

The chain has TRBV4-1 and TRBJ1-1; tentatively, D is TRBD1 (6 bases). Trimming pared 3 bases from V and 3 bases from J, leaving 11 bases between. The length of the CDR3 is 14 residues. Germline V gives CDR1 MGHRA, CDR2 YSYEKL. Here the CDR3 DNA reads TGCGCCAGCAGCCAGGCAGCAGGGGACACTGAAGCTTTCTTT. Its protein is CASSQAAGDTEAFF.

This clonotype was counted many times. The chain employs TRBV20-1 and TRBJ2-7; 10 nucleotides match TRBD2. Per germline, CDR1 DFQATT and CDR2 SNEGSKA (reference sequence). The CDR3 is 14 residues long. V lost 5 bases and J lost 1; bases outside the gene matches: 5. CDR3 DNA: TGCAGTGCTTCTAGCGGGGGACTTTCCTACGAGCAGTACTTC. It yields the protein CSASSGGLSYEQYF.

This clonotype was found a few times. The gene calls are TRBV15 and TRBJ1-2; maybe TRBD1 (6 bases). This CDR3 spans 14 amino acids. Trimming pared 3 bases from V and 8 bases from J, leaving 16 bases between. Germline values: CDR1 LNHNV, CDR2 YYDKDF (reference sequence). The CDR3 DNA follows: TGTGCCACCAGCAGCACAGGGCCCTATCTCGGCTACACCTTC. Amino acids: CATSSTGPYLGYTF.

This clonotype has at least ten counts. The chain is built from TRBV29-1 and TRBJ2-7; D is possibly TRBD1 or TRBD2 (6 bases each). CDR1 SQVTM and CDR2 ANQGSEA come from the germline V gene. This CDR3 is built from 14 residues. Trimming pared 0 bases from V and 6 bases from J, leaving 15 bases between. The CDR3 nucleotides read TGCAGCGTTGAAGATCTTGGGGGGCAGGGCGAGCAGTACTTC. Translation: CSVEDLGGQGEQYF.